This T cell receptor (beta chain) was found in a study of blood T cell repertoires in COVID-19. Residents of 24 US areas, aged roughly 18 to 89 years, made up the participants. Cohort 3 recovery required two negative PCRs, clearance, or symptom resolution. V lost 0 bases to trimming and J lost 2 bases, with 11 bases between them. The CDR3 has 17 amino acids. The germline gives CDR1 LGHDT, CDR2 YNNKEL (reference sequence). Profiled with immunoSEQ multiplex PCR; TCRdb holds only in-frame clones, not every one. The data hold about 160,000 clones, with over 65% observed a single time. This chain connects TRBV3-1 (or the pseudogene TRBV3-2) to TRBJ2-6, with unresolved D. This receptor was obtained from a woman in her forties or fifties who had recovered from COVID-19. Source material: PBMCs or T cells enriched from blood (not recorded which). The CDR3 region is CASSQDVVAAGANVLTF. CDR3 in DNA: TGTGCCAGCAGCCAAGATGTGGTTGCGGCTGGGGCCAACGTCCTGACTTTC.